This entry concerns a single T cell receptor (beta chain). Libraries of TCR beta came from quantitative 5'-RACE with molecular barcodes. TCRdb reprocessed the 5' RACE reads via MiXCR and lists one record per CDR3 protein. The sample carries more than 200,000 distinct CDR3 sequences, about 24% recorded once. The data derive from a study of CD8 T cells in ankylosing spondylitis. CDR1 and CDR2 from the germline V gene are LNHNV and YYDKDF (reference sequence). CDR3 length equals 12 residues. V was pared by 2 bases and J by 5 bases, with 6 bases between. This clonotype was sampled from a male donor with ankylosing spondylitis or in good health (not recorded which). The genes are TRBV15 and TRBJ2-5, with D unclear. The specimen was blood, either unsorted or a sorted T cell fraction (not recorded which). CDR3 sequence reads: CATSRPGETQYF. CDR3 bases: TGTGCCACCAGCAGACCCGGCGAGACCCAGTACTTC.